Shown below are 2 T cell receptor beta chains from a single sample sequenced in a study of CD8 T cells in Susac syndrome. Random hexamers were used to reverse transcribe the RNA input (about 0.5 to 1 ug). From the immunoSEQ multiplex PCR reads, TCRdb called clonotypes with MiXCR, one entry per CDR3 protein. Here the sample spans a few hundred thousand distinct CDR3 sequences, around 83% being singletons. Sequencing input: CD8+ T cells from PBMCs. Receptor source: a human donor with multiple sclerosis.

The gene calls are TRBV7-6 and TRBJ2-6; 10 bases map to TRBD2. The CDR3 sequence is 18 residues long. The germline V gene encodes CDR1 SGHVS and CDR2 FNYEAQ. The trim removed 5 bases at V and 1 base at J, leaving 8 bases unmatched. CDR3 region: CASSPTSGMLSGANVLTF. DNA for the CDR3: TGTGCCAGCAGCCCCACTAGCGGGATGCTTTCTGGGGCCAACGTCCTGACTTTC.

The chain is built from TRBV12-3 or TRBV12-4 and TRBJ2-3; 8 nucleotides match TRBD1. V lost 7 bases and J lost 2; bases outside the gene matches: 14. The CDR3 runs to 17 residues. CDR3 protein: CASTHTGQGEDTDTQYF. Here the CDR3 DNA reads TGTGCCAGCACCCACACTGGACAGGGAGAAGACACAGATACGCAGTATTTT.